A single sample is the source of the 31 T cell receptor beta chains below, sequenced in a study of beta chain features in type 1 diabetes. Expressed TCRB transcripts were sequenced because the entire RNA isolate underwent reverse transcription. Sequencing used immunoSEQ multiplex PCR; TCRdb keeps in-frame clones, though not all of them. There are under 400,000 clones in the sample; roughly 12% occur only once, and more than 0.015% lies in the top ten. Sequences were obtained from naive CD4+ T cells from blood. The receptors were gathered from a man between 18 and 29 years old in good health.

V is TRBV11-1 and J is TRBJ2-5; D might be TRBD1 (6 bases). V lost 3 bases and J lost 2, with 10 bases in between. The CDR3 has 14 residues. Germline V lookup: CDR1 SGHAT, CDR2 FQDESV (reference sequence). The CDR3, as DNA: TGTGCCAGCAGCTTGGACAGACTTCAAGAGACCCAGTACTTC. Translation gives CASSLDRLQETQYF.

This clone was picked up a small number of times. This chain links TRBV25-1 with TRBJ2-3, with TRBD2 matching over 7 bases. Germline-derived CDR1 and CDR2 are MGHDK and SYGVNS. This CDR3 is built from 14 residues. V lost 3 bases, J lost 2 bases, and 2 bases stayed unmatched. This CDR3 reads CASSDLADTDTQYF. For the CDR3, the DNA is TGTGCCAGCAGTGATCTAGCGGACACAGATACGCAGTATTTT.

The chain carries TRBV6-5 and TRBJ2-5; 12 bases fit TRBD2. Germline V gene sequence: CDR1 MNHEY, CDR2 SVGAGI. The ends lost 6 bases at V and 6 bases at J; junction bases unmatched: 8. The CDR3 is 15 residues long. This CDR3 reads CASRETSGRPKTQYF. The CDR3, as DNA: TGTGCCAGCAGAGAAACTAGCGGGAGGCCGAAGACCCAGTACTTC.

This clone came up a few times. The CDR3 region is CASSQASSTGGEKLFF. The CDR3 bases are TGCGCCAGCAGCCAAGCTTCGAGCACCGGTGGTGAAAAACTGTTTTTT. The chain links TRBV4-3 to TRBJ1-4; no reliable D call. V gave up 1 base and J gave up 7 bases, with 16 bases separating them. Germline values: CDR1 LGHNA, CDR2 YSLEER. The CDR3 has 16 residues.

This chain connects TRBV27 to TRBJ2-2, with D hard to call. The CDR3 sequence is 15 residues long. Germline CDR1 reads MNHEY; CDR2 reads SMNVEV (reference sequence). The germline V and J ends were trimmed by 6 bases and 2 bases, with 13 bases remaining between them. The CDR3 is CASSLRPLNTGELFF. Written as DNA, the CDR3 is TGTGCCAGCAGCCTCCGTCCCCTAAACACCGGGGAGCTGTTTTTT.

This clone turned up a few times. The sample has other DNA sequences that encode this CDR3 too. This chain links TRBV7-2 with TRBJ2-5; TRBD1 agrees at 9 bases. V lost 1 base and J lost 5; bases outside the gene matches: 5. The CDR3 loop spans 15 amino acids. The germline CDR1 and CDR2 sequences are SGHTA and FQGNSA. The CDR3 coding sequence is TGTGCCAGCAGCTTAGGGGGACAGGGTGGCGAGACCCAGTACTTC. Translation: CASSLGGQGGETQYF. Complete variable domain (other parts from reference TRBV7-2 and TRBJ2-5): GAGVSQSPSNKVTEKGKDVELRCDPISGHTALYWYRQSLGQGLEFLIYFQGNSAPDKSGLPSDRFSAERTGGSVSTLTIQRTQQEDSAVYLCASSLGGQGGETQYFGPGTRLLVL.

This clone has only a few counts. This sequence joins TRBV5-4 and TRBJ2-3; D gene unclear. The germline V gene encodes CDR1 SGHNT and CDR2 YYREEE (reference sequence). V gave up 0 bases and J gave up 4 bases, with 15 bases separating them. This CDR3 has 16 residues. CDR3 nucleotides: TGTGCCAGCAGCTTGGATCCGAGCCGAGGCGCAGATACGCAGTATTTT. This gives the protein CASSLDPSRGADTQYF. The full variable domain, in which reference TRBV5-4 and TRBJ2-3 provide the parts outside the CDR3, is ETGVTQSPTHLIKTRGQQVTLRCSSQSGHNTVSWYQQALGQGPQFIFQYYREEENGRGNFPPRFSGLQFPNYSSELNVNALELDDSALYLCASSLDPSRGADTQYFGPGTRLTVL.

This clone turned up a few times. The rearrangement joins TRBV9 to TRBJ2-1; 8 bases agree with TRBD2. V lost 4 bases to trimming and J lost 0 bases; unmatched junction nucleotides: 18. Germline-derived CDR1 and CDR2 are SGDLS and YYNGEE. The CDR3 is made up of 20 amino acids. CDR3 protein: CASSPQGRLAGGNSYNEQFF. In DNA, the CDR3 is TGTGCCAGCAGCCCACAGGGTCGGCTAGCGGGCGGAAACTCCTACAATGAGCAGTTCTTC.

This chain uses TRBV25-1 with TRBJ2-3, with a weak D call TRBD1 (5 bases). CDR1 is MGHDK and CDR2 is SYGVNS in the germline V gene. The CDR3 consists of 13 residues. Trimming cost V 7 bases and J 0 bases, with 8 bases left between them. As DNA, the CDR3 is TGTGCCAGCAATCAGGGAAGCACAGATACGCAGTATTTT. Translating gives CASNQGSTDTQYF.

This clone was seen more than once but under ten times. This chain joins TRBV14 and TRBJ1-2, with unresolved D. The ends were cut back, 0 bases at V and 3 bases at J, with 5 bases in the middle. This CDR3 contains 13 residues. The germline CDR1 and CDR2 sequences are SGHDN and FVKESK. This CDR3 reads CASSQEEDYGYTF. CDR3 nucleotide sequence: TGTGCCAGCAGCCAAGAAGAGGACTATGGCTACACCTTC. The full variable domain, its missing parts supplied by reference TRBV14 and TRBJ1-2, is EAGVTQFPSHSVIEKGQTVTLRCDPISGHDNLYWYRRVMGKEIKFLLHFVKESKQDESGMPNNRFLAERTGGTYSTLKVQPAELEDSGVYFCASSQEEDYGYTFGSGTRLTVV.

Concerning this clone: This CDR3 is also generated by other DNA sequences in the sample. The rearrangement joins TRBV7-2 to TRBJ2-7; D gene ambiguous. The germline CDR1 and CDR2 sequences are SGHTA and FQGNSA. CDR3 length equals 14 residues. V lost 1 base, J lost 1 base, and 8 bases lay in between. The CDR3 region is CASSLGGRSYEQYF. CDR3 coding DNA: TGTGCCAGCAGCTTAGGTGGCAGGTCCTACGAGCAGTACTTC.

V is TRBV30 and J is TRBJ2-3, with a tentative D call TRBD2 (6 bases). The CDR3 totals 13 residues. Trimming removed 1 base from V and 2 bases from J, with 7 bases in between. The germline V gene encodes CDR1 GTSNPN and CDR2 SVGIG (reference sequence). In nucleotides, the CDR3 is TGTGCCTGGAGTGGACTAGTCACAGATACGCAGTATTTT. This translates into CAWSGLVTDTQYF.

In this sample, this clone turned up many times. Other DNA sequences from this sample encode an identical CDR3 as well. The chain couples TRBV7-9 to TRBJ1-1, with a tentative D call TRBD1 (5 bases). The CDR3 is made up of 13 amino acids. The V and J ends lost 5 bases and 0 bases respectively, with 7 bases between them. CDR1 is SEHNR, CDR2 FQNEAQ, per germline (reference sequence). The CDR3: CASSLQVNTEAFF. CDR3 DNA: TGTGCCAGCAGCCTACAGGTGAACACTGAAGCTTTCTTT.

This clone appeared a few times. The chain links TRBV27 to TRBJ1-5; 8 bases are a match to TRBD1. CDR1 and CDR2 from the germline V gene are MNHEY and SMNVEV (reference sequence). Unmatched junction bases numbered 4, after V lost 6 bases and J lost 6 bases. The CDR3 contains 13 residues. This chain's CDR3 is CASSGQGGQPQHF. CDR3 bases: TGTGCCAGCAGCGGACAGGGAGGTCAGCCCCAGCATTTT.

This clone was counted a few times. V usage is TRBV7-8 and J usage is TRBJ2-7; TRBD2 might be the D (5 bases). CDR1 is SGHVS and CDR2 is FQNEAQ in the germline V gene. This CDR3 is built from 15 residues. V shed 1 base and J shed 0 bases, with 10 bases lying between them. The CDR3 DNA reads TGTGCCAGCAGCTTAGGAGGGAGTCGCTCCTACGAGCAGTACTTC. Encoded protein: CASSLGGSRSYEQYF.

This clone was observed a few times. CDR3 sequence: CASSQYPGTAGYYGYTF. The CDR3 DNA sequence: TGTGCCAGCAGCCAATATCCAGGGACGGCGGGATACTATGGCTACACCTTC. The chain combines TRBV4-2 with TRBJ1-2; weak D call: TRBD1 (5 bases). The CDR3 spans 17 residues. Trimming stripped 2 bases from V and 3 bases from J, with 19 bases between. The germline CDR1 and CDR2 sequences are LGHNA and YNFKEQ.

This clone was seen a few times. The rearrangement links TRBV7-9 to TRBJ2-3, with TRBD2 matching over 14 bases. CDR3 length: 15 amino acids. V shed 5 bases and J 4 bases; nucleotides not matched to a gene: 2. The V gene's germline CDR1 is SEHNR and CDR2 FQNEAQ (reference sequence). Here the CDR3 DNA reads TGTGCCAGCAGCCGGACTAGCGGGGGGCCAGATACGCAGTATTTT. As protein: CASSRTSGGPDTQYF.

The genes are TRBV28 and TRBJ1-1; 10 bases line up with TRBD1. This CDR3 region has 14 residues. Trimming removed 3 bases from V and 10 bases from J; junction bases left unmatched: 8. The germline CDR1 and CDR2 sequences are MDHEN and SYDVKM. The CDR3 sequence: CASSFRDRGLSAFF. For the CDR3, the DNA is TGTGCCAGCAGTTTCCGGGACAGGGGATTATCAGCTTTCTTT.

The V call is TRBV18, the J call TRBJ2-4; D not resolved. V was cut by 2 bases and J by 5 bases, with 10 bases left in between. The germline gives CDR1 KGHSH, CDR2 LQKENI. CDR3 length: 14 amino acids. The CDR3 sequence: CASSPASAENIQYF. CDR3 bases: TGTGCCAGCTCACCAGCGTCCGCTGAAAACATTCAGTACTTC.

This clone was seen a few times. V and J are TRBV4-3 and TRBJ1-4; D possibly corresponds to TRBD1 (6 bases). V lost 2 bases to trimming and J lost 3 bases, with 13 bases between them. The CDR3 loop spans 16 amino acids. Germline loops: CDR1 LGHNA, CDR2 YSLEER. CDR3 residues: CASSQQSGAPNEKLFF. The CDR3 nucleotides are TGCGCCAGCAGCCAACAATCAGGGGCCCCTAATGAAAAACTGTTTTTT.

This clone was seen a few times. This chain connects TRBV18 to TRBJ2-1; 8 bases map to TRBD1. The V segment lost 0 bases and the J segment 1 base; nucleotides outside the gene matches: 5. CDR3 length equals 17 residues. Germline CDR1 and CDR2: KGHSH and LQKENI. The CDR3: CASSPPGRGPSYNEQFF. For the CDR3, the DNA is TGTGCCAGCTCACCACCGGGCAGGGGGCCTTCCTACAATGAGCAGTTCTTC.

This clone was counted only a few times. The V gene is TRBV4-2, the J gene TRBJ1-3, with 12 bases fitting TRBD1. This CDR3 region has 18 residues. Unmatched junction bases numbered 6, after V lost 0 bases and J lost 3 bases. CDR1 and CDR2 (germline): LGHNA, YNFKEQ. In DNA form, the CDR3 reads TGTGCCAGCAGCCAAGATACCGGGACAGGGGGCTTTGGAAACACCATATATTTT. The encoded protein is CASSQDTGTGGFGNTIYF.

The V call is TRBV5-1, the J call TRBJ2-7, with 8 nucleotides matching TRBD1. CDR1 and CDR2 from the germline V gene are SGHRS and YFSETQ. After removal of 6 bases from V and 4 bases from J, the junction contained 9 bases not matched to a gene. The CDR3 extends over 14 amino acids. CDR3 DNA: TGCGCCAGCATGAGGGCAGGGGGCAAGTACGAGCAGTACTTC. Protein: CASMRAGGKYEQYF.

As for this clone: At one end the junction does not follow the germline gene, possibly because of a read error. The chain combines TRBV10-3 with TRBJ2-1; D remains unclear. In germline, CDR1 is ENHRY, CDR2 SYGVKD. The CDR3 totals 11 residues. CDR3 sequence (DNA): TGTGCCAGCAGTTCCCATGATGAGCAGTTCTTC. Protein product: CASSSHDEQFF.

J is TRBJ2-3 and V is TRBV5-4, with a tentative D call TRBD2 (6 bases). CDR1 is SGHNT, CDR2 YYREEE, per germline (reference sequence). This CDR3 has 16 residues. Trimming shortened V by 7 bases and J by 2 bases, and 20 bases separated the two germline ends. The CDR3 loop reads CASAPGSSGFTDTQYF. The CDR3 DNA is TGTGCCAGCGCCCCCGGGAGCAGCGGGTTCACAGATACGCAGTATTTT.

In its sample, this clone was seen a few times. V usage is TRBV30 and J usage is TRBJ1-2; D gene ambiguous. The CDR3 is made up of 13 amino acids. The V and J ends lost 2 bases and 2 bases respectively, with 9 bases between them. The germline gives CDR1 GTSNPN, CDR2 SVGIG (reference sequence). DNA of the CDR3: TGTGCCTGGAGTTCAAACGGGAACTATGGCTACACCTTC. Its translation is CAWSSNGNYGYTF.

There are a few counts of this clone. CDR3 amino acids: CASSVGGFIAGSYNEQFF. In DNA, the CDR3 is TGTGCCAGCAGCGTAGGAGGGTTCATAGCGGGATCCTACAATGAGCAGTTCTTC. The rearrangement uses TRBV9 and TRBJ2-1; 8 positions agree with TRBD2. The trim removed 0 bases at V and 1 base at J, leaving 9 bases unmatched. The CDR3 runs to 18 residues. Germline V gene sequence: CDR1 SGDLS, CDR2 YYNGEE.

The chain uses TRBV5-4 and TRBJ2-7; maybe TRBD2 (6 bases). This CDR3 contains 15 residues. Trimming took 4 bases from V and 5 from J, leaving 19 bases between them. Germline V gene data show CDR1 as SGHNT and CDR2 as YYREEE (reference sequence). The CDR3 DNA reads as TGTGCCAGCAGCCCAGGACTGGAGGGGTTCGACGAGCAGTACTTC. Translated, it gives CASSPGLEGFDEQYF.

The J gene is TRBJ2-5, the V gene TRBV9; a weak D match, TRBD2 (7 bases). The CDR3 is 15 amino acids. V lost 4 bases to trimming and J lost 3 bases, with 16 bases between them. The V gene's germline CDR1 is SGDLS and CDR2 YYNGEE. The CDR3 DNA reads TGTGCCAGCAGCCCCGGGGGGCCCCTCGAAGAGACCCAGTACTTC. Its translation: CASSPGGPLEETQYF.

This clone was seen a handful of times. This chain uses TRBV7-3 with TRBJ2-7; the match to TRBD1 covers 9 bases. Germline values: CDR1 SGHTA, CDR2 FQGTGA. V was pared by 5 bases and J by 7 bases, with 6 bases of the junction left unmatched. This CDR3 has 13 amino acids. The CDR3 DNA follows: TGTGCCAGCAGCCTCGGGACAGGGCGAGAGCAGTACTTC. As protein: CASSLGTGREQYF. Looking up the rest from reference TRBV7-3 and TRBJ2-7 gives the full variable domain: GAGVSQTPSNKVTEKGKYVELRCDPISGHTALYWYRQSLGQGPEFLIYFQGTGAADDSGLPNDRFFAVRPEGSVSTLKIQRTERGDSAVYLCASSLGTGREQYFGPGTRLTVT.

V gene TRBV23-1 combines with J gene TRBJ2-7, with D possibly TRBD2 on 5 matching bases. TRBV23-1 qualifies as an ORF whose function is uncertain. V gave up 6 bases and J gave up 0 bases, with 12 bases separating them. This CDR3 has 14 residues. CDR3 sequence: CASRKEDHSYEQYF. Written as DNA, the CDR3 is TGCGCCAGCAGGAAGGAGGACCACTCCTACGAGCAGTACTTC.